The clone carrying this T cell receptor beta chain was seen many times. Germline V CDR1 and CDR2: SGHAT, FQNNGV. V was shortened by 5 bases and J by 2 bases, with 18 bases between the two germline ends. The CDR3 consists of 16 residues. Sample-barcoded 5' priming and a J-beta primer mix drove a second PCR of about 7 to 12 cycles. MiXCR, run by TCRdb on the 5' RACE reads, gives a single entry per CDR3 protein. In the table there are about 1,800,000 distinct CDR3 sequences, roughly 27% of which are singletons. Drawn from each donor were ten milliliters of peripheral blood. This entry belongs to a study of blood T cells in healthy people across ages.

Sequenced material: blood. The source is a woman aged 25 to 39 in good health. This chain connects TRBV11-2 to TRBJ1-2; D is perhaps TRBD1 (6 bases). The CDR3 protein is CASSPQSGAPNYGYTF. The CDR3 DNA reads as TGTGCCAGCAGCCCCCAATCGGGGGCCCCAAACTATGGCTACACCTTC.